Listed here are 25 T cell receptor beta chains from one sample, sequenced in a study of CD8 T cells in ankylosing spondylitis. TCRdb recomputed calls from the 5' RACE reads with MiXCR, one row per CDR3 protein. The sample consists of roughly 230,000 distinct CDR3 sequences, under 20% of them appearing once. Sequencing used blood, either unsorted or a sorted T cell fraction (not recorded which). These receptors were taken from a male donor with ankylosing spondylitis or in good health (not recorded which).

This clonotype was picked up a small number of times. The chain joins TRBV6-6 to TRBJ1-1; no clear D gene. CDR3 length: 12 residues. CDR1 is MNHNY, CDR2 SVGAGI, per germline (reference sequence). Trimming left V 2 bases short and J 1 base short, with 2 bases between. The DNA of the CDR3 is TGTGCCAGCAGTTACCCGAACACTGAAGCTTTCTTT. Protein sequence: CASSYPNTEAFF.

This rearrangement joins TRBV9 to TRBJ2-1; 7 nucleotides align to TRBD1. There are 17 residues in the CDR3. Germline CDR1 is SGDLS and CDR2 is YYNGEE. With 3 bases clipped from V and 6 bases from J, the junction kept 15 bases outside the gene matches. Written as DNA, the CDR3 is TGTGCCAGCAGCGCCTGGGACAGAAGAGGGGGATCCAATGAGCAGTTCTTC. Translated: CASSAWDRRGGSNEQFF.

The rearrangement links TRBV5-1 to TRBJ2-1; D uncertain. There are 16 residues in the CDR3. V gave up 0 bases and J gave up 0 bases, with 10 bases separating them. The V gene's germline CDR1 is SGHRS and CDR2 YFSETQ. CDR3 DNA sequence: TGCGCCAGCAGCTTGGTAAGCGCACTCTCCTACAATGAGCAGTTCTTC. Its protein is CASSLVSALSYNEQFF.

This clonotype appeared once. V and J are TRBV7-2 and TRBJ2-7, with TRBD2 as a possible D gene (6 bases). In germline, CDR1 is SGHTA, CDR2 FQGNSA. Trimming stripped 1 base from V and 2 bases from J, with 12 bases between. This CDR3 has 15 amino acids. As DNA, the CDR3 is TGTGCCAGCAGCTTAGGCGGGACTTATCCCTACGAGCAGTACTTC. It is translated as CASSLGGTYPYEQYF.

This clonotype was counted many times. The chain employs TRBV4-3 and TRBJ2-7; 7 bases align to TRBD1. The germline V gene encodes CDR1 LGHNA and CDR2 YSLEER. The CDR3 spans 15 residues. With V trimmed by 0 bases and J by 2 bases, 4 bases remained unmatched. The CDR3, as DNA: TGCGCCAGCAGCCAAGATGGGGACAGAGCCTACGAGCAGTACTTC. Translating gives CASSQDGDRAYEQYF.

The chain links TRBV10-3 to TRBJ2-1, with 11 bases fitting TRBD2. There are 16 residues in the CDR3. V was pared by 6 bases and J by 8 bases, with 12 bases of the junction left unmatched. Germline CDR1 and CDR2: ENHRY and SYGVKD. The CDR3 region is CAISRHTSGSFYEQFF. CDR3 coding DNA: TGTGCCATCAGCAGACACACTAGCGGGAGTTTCTATGAGCAGTTCTTC.

The chain uses TRBV7-3 and TRBJ2-1, with 12 bases aligning to TRBD2. V lost 4 bases to trimming and J lost 10 bases; unmatched junction nucleotides: 5. The germline V gene encodes CDR1 SGHTA and CDR2 FQGTGA. CDR3 size: 14 residues. CDR3 nucleotide sequence: TGTGCCAGCAGCTCCCCGGGACTAGCGGGCGAGCAGTTCTTC. This encodes CASSSPGLAGEQFF.

This clonotype has a single count. V gene TRBV6-5 combines with J gene TRBJ2-7; 8 nucleotides line up with TRBD2. CDR1 is MNHEY and CDR2 is SVGAGI in the germline V gene. The CDR3 extends over 15 amino acids. Trimming took 0 bases from V and 5 from J; bases not matched to a gene: 6. The CDR3 region has the DNA TGTGCCAGCAGTTACTCGGCGGGAGGATTGGACGAGCAGTACTTC. Translated: CASSYSAGGLDEQYF.

V and J are TRBV4-3 and TRBJ2-2, with 7 bases identical to TRBD2. This CDR3 has 15 amino acids. Germline values: CDR1 LGHNA, CDR2 YSLEER. J lost 5 bases, V lost 5 bases, and 8 bases had no gene match. Here the CDR3 reads CASSTGLGGTGELFF. CDR3 nucleotide sequence: TGCGCCAGCAGCACAGGACTAGGAGGGACCGGGGAGCTGTTTTTT.

This clonotype was recorded a few times. The gene calls are TRBV20-1 and TRBJ2-7, with 7 nucleotides matching TRBD1. Germline lookup yields CDR1 DFQATT and CDR2 SNEGSKA (reference sequence). V shed 5 bases, J shed 0 bases, and the junction held 7 bases outside the gene matches. The CDR3 consists of 14 residues. Here the CDR3 reads CSAASGQSSYEQYF. CDR3 sequence (DNA): TGCAGTGCTGCTTCGGGACAGTCCTCCTACGAGCAGTACTTC.

The chain employs TRBV20-1 and TRBJ2-7; D may be TRBD1 or TRBD2 (5 bases each). The CDR3 is 14 amino acids. Per germline, CDR1 DFQATT and CDR2 SNEGSKA (reference sequence). V gave up 2 bases and J gave up 3 bases, with 14 bases separating them. CDR3 protein: CSARIRGLNYEQYF. CDR3 nucleotides: TGCAGTGCTAGAATCCGGGGCCTCAACTACGAGCAGTACTTC.

This clonotype was picked up one time. The rearrangement uses TRBV27 and TRBJ2-1; possible D gene TRBD2, 5 bases. V was shortened by 6 bases and J by 0 bases, with 9 bases between the two germline ends. The CDR3 spans 14 residues. Germline CDR1 and CDR2: MNHEY and SMNVEV (reference sequence). CDR3 nucleotides: TGTGCCAGCAGATGGGAGAGCTCCTACAATGAGCAGTTCTTC. Its protein is CASRWESSYNEQFF.

V and J are TRBV6-1 and TRBJ2-3; no definite D call. Per germline, CDR1 MNHNS and CDR2 SASEGT. V lost 5 bases, J lost 6 bases, and 15 bases lay in between. The CDR3 totals 14 residues. The CDR3 loop is CASSSLGRTDTQYF. The CDR3 DNA reads as TGTGCCAGCAGTAGCCTCGGACGTACGGATACGCAGTATTTT.

The chain has TRBV30 and TRBJ2-3, with D perhaps TRBD1 (6 bases). Trimming pared 5 bases from V and 4 bases from J, leaving 13 bases between. Germline V gene sequence: CDR1 GTSNPN, CDR2 SVGIG (reference sequence). CDR3 size: 13 residues. CDR3 coding DNA: TGTGCCTGGGAGGACAGTCTTGCAGATACGCAGTATTTT. It specifies CAWEDSLADTQYF.

The gene calls are TRBV3-1 and TRBJ2-1; D might be TRBD1 (6 bases). Germline CDR1 is LGHDT and CDR2 is YNNKEL (reference sequence). The length of the CDR3 is 15 residues. V shed 0 bases and J shed 1 base, with 7 bases lying between them. The CDR3 reads CASSQEDSSYNEQFF. The CDR3 DNA reads as TGTGCCAGCAGCCAAGAGGACAGTTCCTACAATGAGCAGTTCTTC.

This clonotype occurred a few times. V and J are TRBV2 and TRBJ2-3, with D perhaps matching TRBD1 (6 bases). Between the trimmed V and J ends, which lost 4 bases and 2 bases, there was a span of 22 bases. Germline V gene sequence: CDR1 SNHLY, CDR2 FYNNEI. CDR3 length: 18 residues. The CDR3, as DNA: TGTGCCAGCAGTGTTCCCGGGACCTGGACAGAGGACACAGATACGCAGTATTTT. It encodes CASSVPGTWTEDTDTQYF.

This clonotype was counted between two and nine times. The rearrangement links TRBV20-1 to TRBJ1-1; a weak D match, TRBD1 (6 bases). CDR1 DFQATT and CDR2 SNEGSKA come from the germline V gene (reference sequence). Trimming took 6 bases from V and 5 from J, leaving 16 bases between them. The length of the CDR3 is 13 residues. CDR3 sequence (DNA): TGCAGTGCAAACATCCGGGGGCGGACTGAAGCTTTCTTT. It is translated as CSANIRGRTEAFF.

This clonotype was seen only a few times. This chain connects TRBV11-3 to TRBJ2-1; no definite D call. The germline V and J ends were trimmed by 6 bases and 9 bases, with 12 bases remaining between them. Germline CDR1 and CDR2: SGHNT and YENEEA. The CDR3 has 12 amino acids. The CDR3 nucleotides read TGTGCCAGCAGTGACTGGCAAAGTGAGCAGTTCTTC. This gives the protein CASSDWQSEQFF.

This rearrangement joins TRBV7-2 to TRBJ1-1; perhaps TRBD1 as D (6 bases). Between the trimmed V and J ends, which lost 4 bases and 1 base, there was a span of 10 bases. Germline CDR1 is SGHTA and CDR2 is FQGNSA. There are 14 residues in the CDR3. The CDR3 DNA reads as TGTGCCAGCAGCTCCGGCAGGGGGAACACTGAAGCTTTCTTT. This encodes CASSSGRGNTEAFF.

DNA of the CDR3: TGTGCCAGCAGTTTGGTTCTCCGGGACAGGAGGTCTAGGCCGCAAGAGGGGACCCAGTACTTC. Translation gives CASSLVLRDRRSRPQEGTQYF. The chain has TRBV12-3 or TRBV12-4 and TRBJ2-5; 8 bases map to TRBD1. The CDR3 runs 21 residues. The junction had 28 bases not matched to a gene; V was cut back by 3 bases and J by 7 bases.

This clonotype was seen a handful of times. The J gene is TRBJ2-7, the V gene TRBV12-3 or TRBV12-4; 8 nucleotides line up with TRBD2. V lost 9 bases to trimming and J lost 2 bases; unmatched junction nucleotides: 9. The length of the CDR3 is 14 residues. CDR3 coding DNA: TGTGCCAGTTCCTCGGGAGGGGACCCCTACGAGCAGTACTTC. It encodes CASSSGGDPYEQYF.

V usage is TRBV18 and J usage is TRBJ2-7; D is uncertain. Trimming cost V 9 bases and J 6 bases, with 18 bases left between them. The CDR3 extends over 13 amino acids. CDR1 is KGHSH and CDR2 is LQKENI in the germline V gene. The CDR3 nucleotides are TGTGCCAGTTCGCCAGTCCGAGCACCCGAGCAGTACTTC. Protein: CASSPVRAPEQYF. Together with reference TRBV18 and TRBJ2-7, the CDR3 gives the full variable domain: NAGVMQNPRHLVRRRGQEARLRCSPMKGHSHVYWYRQLPEEGLKFMVYLQKENIIDESGMPKERFSAEFPKEGPSILRIQQVVRGDSAAYFCASSPVRAPEQYFGPGTRLTVT.

Comment on this clonotype: At one of its ends the junction is not consistent with the germline gene, which may arise from a read error. J is TRBJ2-4 and V is TRBV28, with a weak D call TRBD2 (5 bases). The CDR3 consists of 9 residues. CDR1 is MDHEN, CDR2 SYDVKM, per germline. CDR3 DNA: TGTGCCAGCAGTTGCGGGTTTGGCTTC. Its protein is CASSCGFGF.

J is TRBJ2-7 and V is TRBV20-1; no reliable D call. Germline lookup yields CDR1 DFQATT and CDR2 SNEGSKA (reference sequence). Trimming took off 5 bases at V and 0 bases at J, with 17 bases between the two ends. The CDR3 length is 15 residues. CDR3 sequence (DNA): TGCAGTGCTGCCCCGACTGAGAAAACCTCCTACGAGCAGTACTTC. Its protein product is CSAAPTEKTSYEQYF.

There are a few counts of this clonotype. CDR3: CASSPLAGAEEQYF. CDR3 DNA: TGTGCCAGCAGTCCCTTGGCGGGAGCGGAAGAGCAGTACTTC. The rearrangement links TRBV6-1 to TRBJ2-7; 7 nucleotides line up with TRBD2. V was pared by 5 bases and J by 7 bases, with 11 bases of the junction left unmatched. This CDR3 has 14 residues. Germline V gives CDR1 MNHNS, CDR2 SASEGT.